Included here is one T cell receptor (beta chain) sequence, with context. Its antigen is still unknown. The data belong to a study of OX40 agonist ivuxolimab in advanced cancers. Study background: Dosing consisted of intravenous ivuxolimab at 0.01 to 10 mg/kg every 2 weeks. Dose-escalation cases comprised hepatocellular carcinoma, melanoma, renal cell or head and neck cancer. Points from the study as a whole: People who partly responded at 0.1-3.0 mg/kg had some of the least clonal expansion seen.

On cycle 4 day 1 and cycle 7 day 1, as well as at baseline, blood was sampled. CDR1 PRHDT and CDR2 FYEKMQ come from the germline V gene (reference sequence). The V segment lost 5 bases and the J segment 9 bases; nucleotides outside the gene matches: 17. The CDR3 runs 17 residues. Here immunoSEQ multiplex PCR was the method, and the copy in TCRdb shows in-frame clones only, minus some. The sample yields tens of thousands of clones, roughly 90% seen once. The receptor was isolated from an adult with an advanced solid tumor such as melanoma, head and neck, liver or kidney cancer. The chain is built from TRBV13 and TRBJ2-1, with 9 nucleotides matching TRBD2. The sample in question was CD4+ or CD8+ T cells sorted from blood, obtained in a trial of the OX40 agonist ivuxolimab. This CDR3 is CASSPSPSAGGSREQFF. The CDR3, as DNA: TGTGCCAGCAGCCCCAGCCCATCAGCGGGAGGTTCCCGTGAGCAGTTCTTC.